A selection of T cell receptor beta chains follows, all from one sample in a study of pediatric ulcerative colitis. Only in-frame clones appear in the TCRdb table, and some are missing; sequencing was by immunoSEQ multiplex PCR. This sample has roughly 25,000 clones; roughly 70% occur once, and the top ten carry about 7.8%. Sequencing input: gut tissue. These receptors were obtained from a boy aged 5-17 years with severe ulcerative colitis. Each CDR3 is given without its conserved first and last residue. Fields, in order: CDR3 protein, J gene, V gene.

cdr3_aa: ASSSPPQGSYGYT
j_call: TRBJ1-2
v_call: TRBV6-5

cdr3_aa: ASSVQGTLRNEQF
j_call: TRBJ2-1
v_call: TRBV6-4

cdr3_aa: ASKGGYNEQF
j_call: TRBJ2-1
v_call: TRBV19

cdr3_aa: ASSIQEGNTIY
j_call: TRBJ1-3
v_call: TRBV2

cdr3_aa: ASSVELWNTGELF
j_call: TRBJ2-2
v_call: TRBV9

cdr3_aa: ASGRENTGELF
j_call: TRBJ2-2
v_call: TRBV6-6

cdr3_aa: ASSPQPILTSSYNEQF
j_call: TRBJ2-1
v_call: TRBV18

cdr3_aa: ASSLTRVNEQF
j_call: TRBJ2-1
v_call: TRBV7-2

cdr3_aa: ASTAGVGTDTQY
j_call: TRBJ2-3
v_call: TRBV2

cdr3_aa: ASSYTGDPYEQY
j_call: TRBJ2-7
v_call: TRBV7-2

cdr3_aa: ASGSLGGRVSYNEQF
j_call: TRBJ2-1
v_call: TRBV12-5

cdr3_aa: ASSPISGSNTGELF
j_call: TRBJ2-2
v_call: TRBV18

cdr3_aa: AWSPGLGEETQY
j_call: TRBJ2-5
v_call: TRBV30

cdr3_aa: ASSADTGQGQRQF
j_call: TRBJ2-1
v_call: TRBV2

cdr3_aa: ASPTSLSGANVLT
j_call: TRBJ2-6
v_call: TRBV21-1

cdr3_aa: ASSPNSGMEENEQF
j_call: TRBJ2-1
v_call: TRBV5-1

cdr3_aa: ASSSGGGLGFNEQF
j_call: TRBJ2-1
v_call: TRBV7-2

cdr3_aa: ASRLLAGSYNEQF
j_call: TRBJ2-1
v_call: TRBV4-2

cdr3_aa: ASSLVQVNEQF
j_call: TRBJ2-1
v_call: TRBV7-9

cdr3_aa: ASSYGTSAYEQY
j_call: TRBJ2-7
v_call: TRBV6-5

cdr3_aa: ASSLVGLAAQETQY
j_call: TRBJ2-5
v_call: TRBV7-2

cdr3_aa: ASSLASAGNSYEQY
j_call: TRBJ2-7
v_call: TRBV7-2

cdr3_aa: ASSARDEPQH
j_call: TRBJ1-5
v_call: TRBV7-2

cdr3_aa: ASGGRSSGVYNEQF
j_call: TRBJ2-1
v_call: TRBV12-5

cdr3_aa: ASSLATENTGELF
j_call: TRBJ2-2
v_call: TRBV5-4

cdr3_aa: ASIRGERAYEQY
j_call: TRBJ2-7
v_call: TRBV6-1

cdr3_aa: ASSERRDRAYEQY
j_call: TRBJ2-7
v_call: TRBV2

cdr3_aa: ASSITTSGVQETQY
j_call: TRBJ2-5
v_call: TRBV19

cdr3_aa: ASSEGATVNYGYT
j_call: TRBJ1-2
v_call: TRBV6-1

cdr3_aa: ASSLVTRETGELF
j_call: TRBJ2-2
v_call: TRBV7-6

cdr3_aa: ASSLNRQWTEAF
j_call: TRBJ1-1
v_call: TRBV5-6

cdr3_aa: ASSPLDIGGHEQY
j_call: TRBJ2-7
v_call: TRBV27

cdr3_aa: AWSVTDSYEQY
j_call: TRBJ2-7
v_call: TRBV30

cdr3_aa: SVGQTYEQY
j_call: TRBJ2-7
v_call: TRBV29-1

cdr3_aa: ASSFEWVAGTRAYEQY
j_call: TRBJ2-7
v_call: TRBV11-3

cdr3_aa: ATGLSYEQY
j_call: -
v_call: TRBV6-6

cdr3_aa: ASSFGGSYNEQF
j_call: TRBJ2-1
v_call: TRBV7-3

cdr3_aa: ASSDSLGGQGTDTQY
j_call: TRBJ2-3
v_call: TRBV25-1

cdr3_aa: ASNSLGTDTQY
j_call: TRBJ2-3
v_call: TRBV5-4

cdr3_aa: ASRPTGTGGSNEQF
j_call: TRBJ2-1
v_call: TRBV7-2

cdr3_aa: ASGGGTGNTIY
j_call: TRBJ1-3
v_call: TRBV6-5

cdr3_aa: ASSLVQTEAF
j_call: TRBJ1-1
v_call: TRBV7-9

cdr3_aa: ASSLLDPTDTQY
j_call: TRBJ2-3
v_call: TRBV7-3

cdr3_aa: ASSFGLAEYTGELF
j_call: TRBJ2-2
v_call: TRBV6-5

cdr3_aa: ATPHLNTEAF
j_call: TRBJ1-1
v_call: TRBV6-5

cdr3_aa: ASRELAGGETGELF
j_call: TRBJ2-2
v_call: TRBV28

cdr3_aa: ASSQDLGSETGELF
j_call: TRBJ2-2
v_call: TRBV4-3

cdr3_aa: ASSPMKQGWGRTDTQY
j_call: TRBJ2-3
v_call: TRBV7-2

cdr3_aa: ASSTEDSLRNEQF
j_call: TRBJ2-1
v_call: TRBV5-4

cdr3_aa: ATSRDSVQPQH
j_call: TRBJ1-5
v_call: TRBV15

cdr3_aa: ASSEGARFSGELF
j_call: TRBJ2-2
v_call: TRBV5-1

cdr3_aa: ASSPRTGSYEQY
j_call: TRBJ2-7
v_call: TRBV28

cdr3_aa: ASSDPTSGPYNEQF
j_call: TRBJ2-1
v_call: TRBV2